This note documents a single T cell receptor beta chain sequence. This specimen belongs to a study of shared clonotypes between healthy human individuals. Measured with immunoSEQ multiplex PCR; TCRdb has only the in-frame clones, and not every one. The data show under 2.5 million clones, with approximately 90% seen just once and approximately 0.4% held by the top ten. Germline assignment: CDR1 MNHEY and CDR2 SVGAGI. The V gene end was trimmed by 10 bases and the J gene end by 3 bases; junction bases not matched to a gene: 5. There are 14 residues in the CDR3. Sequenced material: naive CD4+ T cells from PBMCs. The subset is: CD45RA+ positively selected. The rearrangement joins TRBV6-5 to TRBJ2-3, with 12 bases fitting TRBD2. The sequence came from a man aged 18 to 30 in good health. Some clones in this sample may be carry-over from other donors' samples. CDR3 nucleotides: TGTGCCACGCGACTAGCGGGAGCGACAGATACGCAGTATTTT. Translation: CATRLAGATDTQYF.